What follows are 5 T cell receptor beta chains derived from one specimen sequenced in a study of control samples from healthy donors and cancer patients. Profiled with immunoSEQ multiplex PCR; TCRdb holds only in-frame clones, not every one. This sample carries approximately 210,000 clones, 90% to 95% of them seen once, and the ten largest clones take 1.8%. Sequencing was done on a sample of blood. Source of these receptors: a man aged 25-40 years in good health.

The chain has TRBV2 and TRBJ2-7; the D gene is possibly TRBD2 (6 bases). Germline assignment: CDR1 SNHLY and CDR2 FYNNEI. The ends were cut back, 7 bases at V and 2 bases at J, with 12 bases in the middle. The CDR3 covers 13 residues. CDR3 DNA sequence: TGTGCCAGCATGCCGAGACTAGCCTACGAGCAGTACTTC. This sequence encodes CASMPRLAYEQYF.

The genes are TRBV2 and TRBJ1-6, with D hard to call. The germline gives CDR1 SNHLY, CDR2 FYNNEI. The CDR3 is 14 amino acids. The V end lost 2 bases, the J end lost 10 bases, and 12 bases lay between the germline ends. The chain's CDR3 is CASSEWETGSPLHF. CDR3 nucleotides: TGTGCCAGCAGTGAATGGGAGACGGGATCACCCCTCCACTTT.

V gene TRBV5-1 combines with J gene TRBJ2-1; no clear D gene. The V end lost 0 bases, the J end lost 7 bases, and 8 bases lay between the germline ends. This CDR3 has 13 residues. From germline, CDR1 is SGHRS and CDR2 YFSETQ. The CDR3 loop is CASSLVPRNEQFF. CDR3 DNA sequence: TGCGCCAGCAGCTTGGTACCTAGGAATGAGCAGTTCTTC.

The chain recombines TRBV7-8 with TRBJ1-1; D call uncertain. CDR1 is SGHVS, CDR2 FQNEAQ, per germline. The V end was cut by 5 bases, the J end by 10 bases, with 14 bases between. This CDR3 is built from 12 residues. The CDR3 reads CASSPNGIGAFF. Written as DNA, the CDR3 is TGTGCCAGCAGCCCAAATGGGATTGGAGCTTTCTTT.

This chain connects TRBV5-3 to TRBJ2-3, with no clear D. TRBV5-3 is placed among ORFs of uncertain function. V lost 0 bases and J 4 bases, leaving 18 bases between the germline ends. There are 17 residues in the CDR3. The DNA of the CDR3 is TGTGCCAGAAGCTTGGCTAACATACAGTGCCCGCCAGATACGCAGTATTTT. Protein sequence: CARSLANIQCPPDTQYF.